The 11 T cell receptor beta chains below were found in one sample sequenced in a study of Tregs in tolerant kidney transplant recipients. The method was immunoSEQ multiplex PCR; TCRdb's version includes in-frame clones alone and lacks a portion of them. In the table there are around 98,000 clones, approximately 94% of which are singletons. This specimen was CD4+ T cells from blood, taken before the transplant. The receptors shown here come from a human donor who received a combined kidney and bone marrow transplant.

The rearrangement joins TRBV9 to TRBJ1-2; 12 bases are shared with TRBD1. This CDR3 is built from 15 residues. Germline CDR1 SGDLS, CDR2 YYNGEE. Germline trimming cut 6 bases from V and 7 bases from J; bases unmatched to any gene: 10. CDR3 sequence reads: CASTPLGTGGFGYTF. CDR3 DNA: TGTGCCAGCACTCCTCTCGGGACAGGGGGCTTTGGCTACACCTTC. The complete variable domain, with remaining parts taken from reference TRBV9 and TRBJ1-2, reads DSGVTQTPKHLITATGQRVTLRCSPRSGDLSVYWYQQSLDQGLQFLIQYYNGEERAKGNILERFSAQQFPDLHSELNLSSLELGDSALYFCASTPLGTGGFGYTFGSGTRLTVV.

The chain carries TRBV18 and TRBJ2-3, with D possibly being TRBD1 (6 bases). V dropped 2 bases and J dropped 0 bases, with 12 bases sitting between them. This CDR3 region has 16 residues. Germline CDR1 and CDR2: KGHSH and LQKENI. CDR3 protein: CASSPGSRGSTDTQYF. The CDR3 nucleotides read TGTGCCAGCTCACCAGGTAGCAGGGGAAGCACAGATACGCAGTATTTT.

The chain couples TRBV19 to TRBJ2-1, with TRBD1 as a possible D gene (5 bases). The CDR3 covers 16 residues. The ends were cut back, 10 bases at V and 1 base at J, with 20 bases in the middle. CDR1 LNHDA and CDR2 SQIVND come from the germline V gene (reference sequence). The CDR3 sequence: CATRTTGTPSYNEQFF. CDR3 in DNA: TGTGCCACCCGAACTACAGGAACACCTTCCTACAATGAGCAGTTCTTC.

The rearrangement joins TRBV18 to TRBJ1-6, with D possibly matching TRBD1 (5 bases). The V and J ends lost 3 bases and 7 bases respectively, with 10 bases between them. Looked up from germline, CDR1 is KGHSH and CDR2 is LQKENI. The CDR3 extends over 14 amino acids. The CDR3: CASSPEGQNSPLHF. The CDR3 DNA reads TGTGCCAGCTCACCGGAGGGGCAGAATTCACCCCTCCACTTT. Looking up the rest from reference TRBV18 and TRBJ1-6 gives the full variable domain: NAGVMQNPRHLVRRRGQEARLRCSPMKGHSHVYWYRQLPEEGLKFMVYLQKENIIDESGMPKERFSAEFPKEGPSILRIQQVVRGDSAAYFCASSPEGQNSPLHFGNGTRLTVT.

This clone came up once. V is TRBV4-1 and J is TRBJ2-2, with TRBD1 matching over 7 bases. Germline V lookup: CDR1 MGHRA, CDR2 YSYEKL. The trim removed 10 bases at V and 7 bases at J, leaving 24 bases unmatched. The CDR3 spans 18 residues. The CDR3 DNA reads as TGCGCCACCGGGACAAACAGGGGAGCGAGGAGTTACGACGGGGAGCTGTTTTTT. Translating gives CATGTNRGARSYDGELFF.

The chain carries TRBV30 and TRBJ1-1; D is possibly TRBD1 (5 bases). The CDR3 loop spans 14 amino acids. Per the germline V gene, CDR1 is GTSNPN and CDR2 is SVGIG (reference sequence). V lost 1 base, J lost 6 bases, and 15 bases lay in between. The CDR3 nucleotides read TGTGCCTGGAGTGAACTTGCTAAAGGGGCTGAAGCTTTCTTT. Translating gives CAWSELAKGAEAFF.

The chain has TRBV9 and TRBJ2-3, with 10 bases matching TRBD2. Germline V gene lookup returns CDR1 SGDLS and CDR2 YYNGEE. With 0 bases clipped from V and 2 bases from J, the junction kept 3 bases outside the gene matches. The CDR3 loop spans 16 amino acids. CDR3 sequence reads: CASSVGTSGYTDTQYF. The CDR3 DNA sequence: TGTGCCAGCAGCGTAGGGACTAGCGGATACACAGATACGCAGTATTTT.

This chain links TRBV29-1 with TRBJ1-2, with 9 bases fitting TRBD1. This CDR3 has 14 amino acids. With 8 bases clipped from V and 3 bases from J, the junction kept 10 bases outside the gene matches. CDR1 is SQVTM, CDR2 ANQGSEA, per germline. The CDR3 loop is CSTFDRTGDYGYTF. DNA for the CDR3: TGCAGCACATTTGATCGGACAGGGGACTATGGCTACACCTTC.

The chain combines TRBV6-6 with TRBJ2-7, with D tentatively TRBD1 (6 bases). Per germline, CDR1 MNHNY and CDR2 SVGAGI (reference sequence). The CDR3 covers 14 residues. The V gene lost 2 bases and the J gene lost 2 bases, with 10 bases spanning the gap. The CDR3 spells CASSYNKGAYEQYF. CDR3 DNA sequence: TGTGCCAGCAGTTACAACAAGGGGGCCTACGAGCAGTACTTC.

For this clone: Other nucleotide sequences from this sample produce the same CDR3. The CDR3 region has the DNA TGTGCCAGCTCACCAACTCGTTTAGGACAGGGGTTTTACGAGCAGTACTTC. Translating it yields CASSPTRLGQGFYEQYF. V gene TRBV18 combines with J gene TRBJ2-7, with TRBD1 matching over 9 bases. Germline lookup yields CDR1 KGHSH and CDR2 LQKENI. V lost 2 bases, J lost 4 bases, and 12 bases stayed unmatched. The CDR3 extends over 17 amino acids.

This chain links TRBV19 with TRBJ1-2; a weak D match, TRBD1 (6 bases). From germline, CDR1 is LNHDA and CDR2 SQIVND (reference sequence). The CDR3 totals 15 residues. Trimming pared 5 bases from V and 4 bases from J, leaving 17 bases between. The CDR3 DNA is TGTGCCAGTAGTTCCTTACAGGGTGCCCCCTATGGCTACACCTTC. Translating gives CASSSLQGAPYGYTF. The whole variable domain, filled in from reference TRBV19 and TRBJ1-2, reads DGGITQSPKYLFRKEGQNVTLSCEQNLNHDAMYWYRQDPGQGLRLIYYSQIVNDFQKGDIAEGYSVSREKKESFPLTVTSAQKNPTAFYLCASSSLQGAPYGYTFGSGTRLTVV.